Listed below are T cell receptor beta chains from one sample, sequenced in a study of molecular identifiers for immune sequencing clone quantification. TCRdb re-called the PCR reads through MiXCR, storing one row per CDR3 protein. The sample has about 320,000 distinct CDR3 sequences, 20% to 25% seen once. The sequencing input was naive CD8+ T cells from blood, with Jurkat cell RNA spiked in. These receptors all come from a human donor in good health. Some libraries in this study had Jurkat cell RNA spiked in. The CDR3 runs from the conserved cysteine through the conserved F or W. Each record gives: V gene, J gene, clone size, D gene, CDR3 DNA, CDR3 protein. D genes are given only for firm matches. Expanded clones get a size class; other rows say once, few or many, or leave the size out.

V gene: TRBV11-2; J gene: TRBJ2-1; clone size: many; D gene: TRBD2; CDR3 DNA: TGTGCCAGCAGCTGGACTAGCGATGAGCAGTTCTTC; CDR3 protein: CASSWTSDEQFF
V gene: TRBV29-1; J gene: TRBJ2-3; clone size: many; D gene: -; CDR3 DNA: TGCAGCGTTGAAGAGTGGGACGGCACAGATACGCAGTATTTT; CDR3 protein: CSVEEWDGTDTQYF
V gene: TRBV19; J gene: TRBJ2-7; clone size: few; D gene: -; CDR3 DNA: TGTGCCAGTAGTACTGGCGGATACTCCTACGAGCAGTACTTC; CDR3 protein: CASSTGGYSYEQYF
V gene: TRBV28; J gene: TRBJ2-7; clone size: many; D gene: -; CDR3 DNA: TGTGCCAGCGTGAGACGTGGGAGCTCCTACGAGCAGTACTTC; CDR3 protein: CASVRRGSSYEQYF
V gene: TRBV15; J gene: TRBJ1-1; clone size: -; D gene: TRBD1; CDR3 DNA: TGTGCCACCAGGACCTTCCGGACAGGGGAGAACACTGAAGCTTTCTTT; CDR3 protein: CATRTFRTGENTEAFF
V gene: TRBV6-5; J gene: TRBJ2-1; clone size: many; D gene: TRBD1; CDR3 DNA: TGTGCCAGCAGCACTGACAGGGTGACTGAGCAGTTCTTC; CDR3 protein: CASSTDRVTEQFF
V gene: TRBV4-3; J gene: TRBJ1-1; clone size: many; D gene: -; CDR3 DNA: TGCGCCAGCAGCCAAGGGGGAGCTTTCTTT; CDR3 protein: CASSQGGAFF
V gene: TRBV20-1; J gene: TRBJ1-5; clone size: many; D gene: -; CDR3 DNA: TGCAGTGCTAGAGAACTGGGATTTGCTCAGCCCCAGCATTTT; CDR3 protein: CSARELGFAQPQHF
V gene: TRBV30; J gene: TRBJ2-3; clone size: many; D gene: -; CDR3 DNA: TGTGCCTGGATCGGCGTTCCTGGGGATACGCAGTATTTT; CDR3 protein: CAWIGVPGDTQYF
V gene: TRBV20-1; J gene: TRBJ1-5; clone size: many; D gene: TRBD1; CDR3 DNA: TGCAGTGCTCCCGGGACAGGGAATCAGCCCCAGCATTTT; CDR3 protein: CSAPGTGNQPQHF
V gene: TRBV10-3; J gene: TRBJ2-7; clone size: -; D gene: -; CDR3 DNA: TGTGCCATCAGTGAGGAAAACTACGAGCAGTACTTC; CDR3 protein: CAISEENYEQYF
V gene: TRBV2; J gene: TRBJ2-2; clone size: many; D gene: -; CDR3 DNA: TGTGCCAGCAGTGTGTACAGGCCAAACGCCGGGGAGCTGTTTTTT; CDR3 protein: CASSVYRPNAGELFF
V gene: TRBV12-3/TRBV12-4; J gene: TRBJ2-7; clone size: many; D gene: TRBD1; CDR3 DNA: TGTGCCAGCAGTGCCGGGACAGCTTTGTACGAGCAGTACTTC; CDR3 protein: CASSAGTALYEQYF
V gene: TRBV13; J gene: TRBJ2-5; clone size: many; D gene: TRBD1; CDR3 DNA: TGTGCCAGCAGCCCCGGACAGGGGCTCCAAGAGACCCAGTACTTC; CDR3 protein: CASSPGQGLQETQYF
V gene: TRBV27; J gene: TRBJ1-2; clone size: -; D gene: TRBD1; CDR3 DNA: TGTGCCTGCAGTTTATCGCGGGACAGGAGGTATGGCTACACCTTC; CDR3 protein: CACSLSRDRRYGYTF
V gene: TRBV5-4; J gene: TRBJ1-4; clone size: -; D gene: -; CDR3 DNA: TGTGCCAGCAGCTTGGATGGATTTGCAACTAATGAAAAACTGTTTTTT; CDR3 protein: CASSLDGFATNEKLFF
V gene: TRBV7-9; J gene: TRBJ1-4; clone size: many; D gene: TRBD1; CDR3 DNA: TGTGCCAGCAGCCAGGGGGTTTCCACTAATGAAAAACTGTTTTTT; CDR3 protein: CASSQGVSTNEKLFF
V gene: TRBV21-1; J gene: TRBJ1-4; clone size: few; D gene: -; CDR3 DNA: TGTGCCAGCAGCTCCTTACCGAGGGCAACTAATGAAAAACTGTTTTTT; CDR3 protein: CASSSLPRATNEKLFF
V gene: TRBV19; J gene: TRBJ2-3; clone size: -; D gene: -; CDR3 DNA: TGTGCCAGTATGGCGGTCGCAGATACGCAGTATTTT; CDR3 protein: CASMAVADTQYF
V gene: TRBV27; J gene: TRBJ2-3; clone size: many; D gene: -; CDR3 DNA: TGTGCCAGCAAACCCGGCGGAGGGTTCTTTGATTATACGCAGTATTTT; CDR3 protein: CASKPGGGFFDYTQYF
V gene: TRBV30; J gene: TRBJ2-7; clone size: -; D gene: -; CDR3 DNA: TGTGCCTGGAGTAAAACAGGGTTGGACTACGAGCAGTACTTC; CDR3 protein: CAWSKTGLDYEQYF
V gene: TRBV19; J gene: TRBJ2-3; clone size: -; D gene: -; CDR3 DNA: TGTGCCAGTAGTATAGAACTGGGTGCCCCAGATACGCAGTATTTT; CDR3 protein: CASSIELGAPDTQYF
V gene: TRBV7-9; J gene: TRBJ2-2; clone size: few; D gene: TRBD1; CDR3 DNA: TGTGCCAGCCCCCCCCGGACAGGGAACACCGGGGAGCTGTTTTTT; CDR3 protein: CASPPRTGNTGELFF
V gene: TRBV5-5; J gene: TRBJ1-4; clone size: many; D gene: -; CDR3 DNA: TGTGCCAGCAGCTTGGTCGGAGGTGAAAAACTGTTTTTT; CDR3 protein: CASSLVGGEKLFF
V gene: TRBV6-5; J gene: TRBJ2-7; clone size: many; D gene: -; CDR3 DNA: TGTGCCAGCAGTTACTCGCAGTCCTACGAGCAGTACTTC; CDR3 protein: CASSYSQSYEQYF
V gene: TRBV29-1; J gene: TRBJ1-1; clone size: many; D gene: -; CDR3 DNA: TGCAGCGGCAGGGATACTGAAGCTTTCTTT; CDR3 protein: CSGRDTEAFF
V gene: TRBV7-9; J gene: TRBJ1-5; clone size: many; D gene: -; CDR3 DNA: TGTGCCAGCAGTTTTCGCAATCAGCCCCAGCATTTT; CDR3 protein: CASSFRNQPQHF
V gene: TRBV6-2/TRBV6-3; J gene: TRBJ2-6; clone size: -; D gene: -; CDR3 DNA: TGTGCCAGCAGTTACCCCGTATTGTCTGGGGCCGACGTCCTGACTTTC; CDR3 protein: CASSYPVLSGADVLTF
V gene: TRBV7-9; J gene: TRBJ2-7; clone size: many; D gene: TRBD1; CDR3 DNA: TGTGCCAGCAGCGGGCCGGTTACAGGGGGCTCGGCCTACGAGCAGTACTTC; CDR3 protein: CASSGPVTGGSAYEQYF
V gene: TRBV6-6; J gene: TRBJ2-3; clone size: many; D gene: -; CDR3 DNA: TGTGCCAGCAGTGTCACCGGGAGCCAGAGGGATACGCAGTATTTT; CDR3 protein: CASSVTGSQRDTQYF
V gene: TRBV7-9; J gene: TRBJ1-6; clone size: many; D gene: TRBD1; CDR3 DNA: TGTGCCAGCAGCCCCGACAGGGGGCGAGTTTCACCCCTCCACTTT; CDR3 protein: CASSPDRGRVSPLHF
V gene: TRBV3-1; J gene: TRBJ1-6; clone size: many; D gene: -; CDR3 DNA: TGTGCCAGCAGCCAAGAAAAGGGGCGAAACAGGGTCGCCCTCCACTTT; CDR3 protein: CASSQEKGRNRVALHF
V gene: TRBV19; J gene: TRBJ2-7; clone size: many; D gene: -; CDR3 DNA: TGTGCCAGTAGTTCTGGATACTACGAGCAGTACTTC; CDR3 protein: CASSSGYYEQYF
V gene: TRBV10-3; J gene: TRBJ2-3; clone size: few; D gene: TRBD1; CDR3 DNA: TGTGCCATCAGTGAGGGACAGGGGGCCCTTTCAGATACGCAGTATTTT; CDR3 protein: CAISEGQGALSDTQYF
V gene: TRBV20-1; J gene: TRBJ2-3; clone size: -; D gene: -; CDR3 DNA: TGCAGTGCTAGAGATCCGGCCCCGTTACCCGATACGCAGTATTTT; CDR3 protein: CSARDPAPLPDTQYF
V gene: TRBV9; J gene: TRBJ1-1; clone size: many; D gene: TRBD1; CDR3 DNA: TGTGCCAGCAGCGTAGGCAGGGGGCCCACTGAAGCTTTCTTT; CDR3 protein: CASSVGRGPTEAFF
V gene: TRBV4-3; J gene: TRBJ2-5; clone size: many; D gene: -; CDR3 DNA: TGCGCCAGCAGCCAAAAGGGGCTTGGACAAGAGACCCAGTACTTC; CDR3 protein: CASSQKGLGQETQYF
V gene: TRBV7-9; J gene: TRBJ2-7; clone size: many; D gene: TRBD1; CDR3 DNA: TGTGCCAGCAGCTCAGACCCACAGGGGGCCTCCTACGAGCAGTACTTC; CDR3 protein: CASSSDPQGASYEQYF
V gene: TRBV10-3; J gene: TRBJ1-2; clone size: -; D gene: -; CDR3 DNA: TGTGCCATCAGTGAGGGACGGACCTATGGCTACACCTTC; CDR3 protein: CAISEGRTYGYTF
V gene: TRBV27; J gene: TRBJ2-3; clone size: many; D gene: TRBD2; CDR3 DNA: TGTGCCAGCAGTTCCGGACTAGCGGACGAGTATTTT; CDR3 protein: CASSSGLADEYF